This passage covers 12 T cell receptor beta chains from one sample sequenced in a study of regulatory T cells in long-lasting Graves disease. The authors built TCR beta libraries using iRepertoire HTBI primers and Arm-PCR of CDR3 regions. A single record per CDR3 protein comes from TCRdb applying MiXCR to the multiplex PCR reads. The repertoire holds some 430,000 distinct CDR3 sequences, with approximately 21% as singletons. Time point defined: persistent/refractory GD, antithyroid drugs over 5 years with positive TRAb. After RNA was extracted from PBMCs, the TCR library was made from it. This specimen consisted of peripheral blood mononuclear cells (PBMCs), obtained when the disease was refractory, from a patient treated with antithyroid drugs. Source of these receptors: a female donor with Graves disease.

This clonotype was counted at least ten times. Here the CDR3 DNA reads TGTGCCAGCAGCCCTATCAACATGTTGTCCTATGGCTACACCTTC. As protein: CASSPINMLSYGYTF. This rearrangement joins TRBV28 to TRBJ1-2; D gene unclear. Germline-derived CDR1 and CDR2 are MDHEN and SYDVKM. The CDR3 has 15 residues. With 6 bases removed from V and 4 bases from J, the gap between germline ends came to 18 bases.

In its sample, this clonotype was seen a few times. Written as DNA, the CDR3 is TGCGCCAGCAGCCATCGGGCCAGCATCAATCAGCCCCAGCATTTT. Residues: CASSHRASINQPQHF. The chain carries TRBV4-1 and TRBJ1-5, with unresolved D. Germline V gene sequence: CDR1 MGHRA, CDR2 YSYEKL. V gave up 3 bases and J gave up 3 bases, with 12 bases separating them. The CDR3 spans 15 residues.

The rearrangement joins TRBV7-9 to TRBJ2-5; the D gene is possibly TRBD1 (6 bases). Trimming took 2 bases from V and 5 from J, leaving 15 bases between them. This CDR3 has 15 amino acids. Germline V gives CDR1 SEHNR, CDR2 FQNEAQ (reference sequence). The CDR3 region has the DNA TGTGCCAGCAGCTTAAGGGACAATAGCAGGGAGACCCAGTACTTC. The encoded protein is CASSLRDNSRETQYF.

The J gene is TRBJ2-2, the V gene TRBV5-1; D unclear. Germline V lookup: CDR1 SGHRS, CDR2 YFSETQ. This CDR3 comprises 15 residues. Trimming cost V 1 base and J 0 bases, with 7 bases left between them. This CDR3 is CASSLQQSNTGELFF. DNA for the CDR3: TGCGCCAGCAGCTTGCAACAATCGAACACCGGGGAGCTGTTTTTT.

The chain employs TRBV9 and TRBJ1-1; 7 positions agree with TRBD1. The CDR3 spans 14 residues. V shed 4 bases and J 3 bases; nucleotides not matched to a gene: 6. In germline, CDR1 is SGDLS, CDR2 YYNGEE. CDR3 coding DNA: TGTGCCAGCAGCTTTGGGACAGCTCACACTGAAGCTTTCTTT. This translates into CASSFGTAHTEAFF.

This clonotype was found a few times. This rearrangement joins TRBV28 to TRBJ2-7; TRBD2 aligns across 8 bases. Germline CDR1 is MDHEN and CDR2 is SYDVKM. This CDR3 comprises 15 residues. Trimming cost V 7 bases and J 0 bases; bases outside gene matches: 8. The chain's CDR3 is CASIDAGTSSYEQYF. The CDR3 DNA follows: TGTGCCAGCATTGACGCCGGGACTAGCTCCTACGAGCAGTACTTC.

This chain joins TRBV7-9 and TRBJ2-7; a weak D match, TRBD2 (7 bases). The V gene's germline CDR1 is SEHNR and CDR2 FQNEAQ (reference sequence). Trimming took off 1 base at V and 5 bases at J, with 12 bases between the two ends. This CDR3 comprises 14 residues. Here the CDR3 DNA reads TGTGCCAGCAGCTTAGAGGGGGGGGTCCACGAGCAGTACTTC. Residues: CASSLEGGVHEQYF.

The V call is TRBV20-1, the J call TRBJ2-7, with 8 bases lining up with TRBD1. The CDR3 has 14 amino acids. Trimming at V came to 6 bases and at J to 5 bases, leaving 12 bases not matched to a gene. Germline lookup yields CDR1 DFQATT and CDR2 SNEGSKA (reference sequence). CDR3 sequence: CSASLGQGVNEQYF. The CDR3 DNA follows: TGCAGTGCCAGCCTAGGACAGGGAGTCAACGAGCAGTACTTC.

Ten or more counts support this clonotype. V is TRBV28 and J is TRBJ1-2; no clear D. CDR1 is MDHEN, CDR2 SYDVKM, per germline. V shed 3 bases and J shed 3 bases, with 5 bases lying between them. The CDR3 spans 12 residues. The DNA for the CDR3 is TGTGCCAGCAGTTTTTTTGACTATGGCTACACCTTC. Its protein product is CASSFFDYGYTF.

On this clonotype: At one end, the junction sequence differs from germline, possibly due to a read error. V usage is TRBV28 and J usage is TRBJ2-5, with TRBD2 matching 12 bases. The CDR3 length is 16 residues. Germline CDR1 is MDHEN and CDR2 is SYDVKM. As DNA, the CDR3 is TGTGCCAGCAGGATAACTAGCGGGGGGTACCAAGAGACCCGGTACTTC. It encodes CASRITSGGYQETRYF. The whole variable domain, remainder taken from reference TRBV28 and TRBJ2-5, is DVKVTQSSRYLVKRTGEKVFLECVQDMDHENMFWYRQDPGLGLRLIYFSYDVKMKEKGDIPEGYSVSREKKERFSLILESASTNQTSMYLCASRITSGGYQETRYFGPGTRLLVL.

This clonotype was recorded at least ten times. J is TRBJ2-7 and V is TRBV27; the D is unclear. CDR3 size: 13 residues. V was trimmed by 4 bases and J by 4 bases, leaving 11 bases between them. Looked up from germline, CDR1 is MNHEY and CDR2 is SMNVEV (reference sequence). The CDR3 region is CASSWGMGYEQYF. CDR3 DNA: TGTGCCAGCAGTTGGGGAATGGGGTACGAGCAGTACTTC.

V is TRBV3-1 and J is TRBJ2-1; a weak D match, TRBD2 (6 bases). V was shortened by 4 bases and J by 9 bases, with 16 bases between the two germline ends. Germline V lookup: CDR1 LGHDT, CDR2 YNNKEL (reference sequence). The CDR3 is 14 residues long. The CDR3 loop reads CASSRGEFSAEQFF. The CDR3 DNA is TGTGCCAGCAGCCGCGGGGAGTTCAGCGCTGAGCAGTTCTTC.